This TCR beta chain was found in a study of naive and memory T cell subsets. There are many counts of this clonotype. Two oligonucleotides, mixed equimolar, formed the beta constant-region primer covering TRBC1 and TRBC2. MiXCR, applied by TCRdb to the UMI-ligation and nested PCR reads, yields one record per CDR3 protein. The table shows 77,000 or so distinct CDR3 sequences, with around 14% occurring only once. V was trimmed by 0 bases and J by 4 bases, leaving 14 bases between them. This CDR3 region has 15 residues. Germline CDR1 and CDR2: SGHNT and YYREEE (reference sequence). The chain recombines TRBV5-4 with TRBJ2-7; D possibly corresponds to TRBD1 (7 bases). What was sequenced was central memory CD4+ T cells from blood. The TCR originated in a human donor in good health. The CDR3 DNA sequence: TGTGCCAGCAGCTTGGCCGGAGGGGGCGCGTACGAGCAGTACTTC. Its protein product is CASSLAGGGAYEQYF. Full variable domain (outside the CDR3, taken from reference TRBV5-4 and TRBJ2-7): ETGVTQSPTHLIKTRGQQVTLRCSSQSGHNTVSWYQQALGQGPQFIFQYYREEENGRGNFPPRFSGLQFPNYSSELNVNALELDDSALYLCASSLAGGGAYEQYFGPGTRLTVT.